This T cell receptor (beta chain) is drawn from a study of blood T cells in healthy people across ages. Notes on the study in general: In older individuals, TCR beta diversity per million T cells was lower, falling roughly linearly with age.

The individuals who served as donors were healthy Caucasians living in Russia, aged roughly 6 to 100. A second roughly 6 to 12 cycle PCR used barcoded and J-beta primers. Each cDNA molecule was tagged by a template-switch adaptor that had 12 random nucleotides. MiXCR, run by TCRdb on the 5' RACE reads, gives a single entry per CDR3 protein. The sample includes fewer than 900,000 distinct CDR3 sequences, around half of them seen just once. CDR1 MDHEN and CDR2 SYDVKM come from the germline V gene. V lost 2 bases, J lost 8 bases, and 7 bases stayed unmatched. This CDR3 is 14 amino acids long. As concerns this clonotype: Its antigen is undetermined.

The chain carries TRBV28 and TRBJ1-2; TRBD1 matches at 8 bases. The receptor comes from a woman in her fifties or sixties in good health. Source material: blood. The CDR3 sequence: CASSLGQGFRGYTF. CDR3 sequence (DNA): TGTGCCAGCAGTTTAGGACAGGGATTTCGAGGCTACACCTTC.